The next 16 T cell receptor beta chains were all read from a single sample in a study of blood T cell repertoires in COVID-19. The assay was immunoSEQ multiplex PCR, and TCRdb's table has in-frame clones only and misses some. The profile shows approximately 60,000 clones, 87% of them singletons. Sequencing used peripheral blood. These receptors were taken from a woman of 80 years or more with COVID-19, enrolled during active disease.

The rearrangement joins TRBV9 to TRBJ2-3; TRBD2 matches at 9 bases. The CDR3 has 15 residues. The V segment lost 2 bases and the J segment 4 bases; nucleotides outside the gene matches: 5. Germline V CDR1 and CDR2: SGDLS, YYNGEE. DNA of the CDR3: TGTGCCAGCAGCGTCCCGCGGGGGGGGGCAGATACGCAGTATTTT. Encoded protein: CASSVPRGGADTQYF.

V usage is TRBV19 and J usage is TRBJ2-1; the match to TRBD1 covers 10 bases. Germline trimming cut 5 bases from V and 5 bases from J; bases unmatched to any gene: 3. The CDR3 has 14 residues. Germline loops: CDR1 LNHDA, CDR2 SQIVND (reference sequence). This chain's CDR3 is CASSRTGGNNEQFF. CDR3 DNA: TGTGCCAGTAGTCGGACAGGGGGTAACAATGAGCAGTTCTTC. The full variable domain, rest sourced from reference TRBV19 and TRBJ2-1, is DGGITQSPKYLFRKEGQNVTLSCEQNLNHDAMYWYRQDPGQGLRLIYYSQIVNDFQKGDIAEGYSVSREKKESFPLTVTSAQKNPTAFYLCASSRTGGNNEQFFGPGTRLTVL.

The DNA for the CDR3 is TGTGCCGACTCTTCTGGCGGGGGAAACACCATATATTTT. It is translated as CADSSGGGNTIYF. The chain joins TRBV2 to TRBJ1-3; D uncertain. V was pared by 11 bases and J by 4 bases, with 15 bases between. This CDR3 is built from 13 residues. The germline gives CDR1 SNHLY, CDR2 FYNNEI. The full variable domain, its missing parts supplied by reference TRBV2 and TRBJ1-3, is EPEVTQTPSHQVTQMGQEVILRCVPISNHLYFYWYRQILGQKVEFLVSFYNNEISEKSEIFDDQFSVERPDGSNFTLKIRSTKLEDSAMYFCADSSGGGNTIYFGEGSWLTVV.

This chain joins TRBV7-2 and TRBJ1-5, with D maybe TRBD1 (5 bases). The CDR3 has 19 residues. Looked up from germline, CDR1 is SGHTA and CDR2 is FQGNSA. V was pared by 1 base and J by 6 bases, with 25 bases between. The CDR3 coding sequence is TGTGCCAGCAGCTTAGTAGGTTTGTCGGCGGGGGTTTCGGGTCAGCCCCAGCATTTT. Translating it yields CASSLVGLSAGVSGQPQHF.

The genes are TRBV9 and TRBJ2-7; 9 bases fit TRBD1. This CDR3 is 15 amino acids long. Germline CDR1 and CDR2: SGDLS and YYNGEE. The V and J ends lost 0 bases and 3 bases, in that order; junction bases with no gene match: 4. In DNA form, the CDR3 reads TGTGCCAGCAGCGTAGACGGGACAGGGAACTACGAGCAGTACTTC. Protein product: CASSVDGTGNYEQYF.

This clone was recorded once. The chain couples TRBV2 to TRBJ1-2; 8 bases map to TRBD1. Germline values: CDR1 SNHLY, CDR2 FYNNEI. The CDR3 is made up of 14 amino acids. V shed 1 base, J shed 6 bases, and the junction held 4 bases outside the gene matches. The CDR3 nucleotides are TGTGCCAGCAGTGAAGAGGCAGGGGGCGATGGCTACACCTTC. Residues: CASSEEAGGDGYTF.

This clone was found a few times. V usage is TRBV5-1 and J usage is TRBJ1-6, with 7 positions matching TRBD1. Germline values: CDR1 SGHRS, CDR2 YFSETQ. The CDR3 extends over 15 amino acids. Losses at the gene ends were 1 base for V and 6 bases for J; bases not matched to a gene: 4. CDR3 residues: CASSLRQGANSPLHF. In DNA, the CDR3 is TGCGCCAGCAGCTTGAGACAGGGTGCTAATTCACCCCTCCACTTT.

CDR3 nucleotide sequence: TGCGCCAGCAGCTTGGATAGCCAGCAGGGGCCCAACGAGCAGTACTTC. This encodes CASSLDSQQGPNEQYF. V and J are TRBV5-1 and TRBJ2-7; D is possibly TRBD1 (6 bases). This CDR3 region has 16 residues. Trimming shortened V by 0 bases and J by 5 bases, and 18 bases separated the two germline ends. Germline CDR1 SGHRS, CDR2 YFSETQ.

The chain couples TRBV27 to TRBJ2-3, with 11 nucleotides matching TRBD2. CDR3 size: 23 residues. Losses at the gene ends were 7 bases for V and 1 base for J; bases not matched to a gene: 28. Germline V CDR1 and CDR2: MNHEY, SMNVEV (reference sequence). CDR3 sequence: CASTQFRVSLAGVPGDGTDTQYF. CDR3 sequence (DNA): TGTGCCAGCACACAATTCAGGGTGTCACTAGCGGGGGTCCCAGGGGATGGCACAGATACGCAGTATTTT.

This clone was seen just once. Written as DNA, the CDR3 is TGTGCCACCAGCTCCCGGGAGGGGTGGGGCTACACCTTC. It encodes CATSSREGWGYTF. The chain has TRBV15 and TRBJ1-2; the D gene is possibly TRBD1 (5 bases). Germline values: CDR1 LNHNV, CDR2 YYDKDF (reference sequence). Trimming stripped 5 bases from V and 8 bases from J, with 15 bases between. The CDR3 is 13 residues long. Full variable domain (outside the CDR3, taken from reference TRBV15 and TRBJ1-2): DAMVIQNPRYQVTQFGKPVTLSCSQTLNHNVMYWYQQKSSQAPKLLFHYYDKDFNNEADTPDNFQSRRPNTSFCFLDIRSPGLGDTAMYLCATSSREGWGYTFGSGTRLTVV.

The chain couples TRBV19 to TRBJ2-7; 9 bases align to TRBD2. Trimming removed 5 bases from V and 5 bases from J; junction bases left unmatched: 13. In germline, CDR1 is LNHDA, CDR2 SQIVND (reference sequence). There are 16 residues in the CDR3. In nucleotides, the CDR3 is TGTGCCAGTAGTCCGGGGGGAATAGCGGGAGTTCACGAGCAGTACTTC. This encodes CASSPGGIAGVHEQYF.

This chain uses TRBV7-2 with TRBJ1-5, with a weak D call TRBD1 (6 bases). Trimming stripped 3 bases from V and 4 bases from J, with 7 bases between. The length of the CDR3 is 13 residues. Germline-derived CDR1 and CDR2 are SGHTA and FQGNSA. The CDR3 here is CASSFGQNQPQHF. The CDR3 bases are TGTGCCAGCAGCTTCGGACAGAATCAGCCCCAGCATTTT.

The rearrangement uses TRBV2 and TRBJ2-5; 10 bases fit TRBD1. The junction had 9 bases not matched to a gene; V was cut back by 4 bases and J by 4 bases. This CDR3 region has 16 residues. Germline loops: CDR1 SNHLY, CDR2 FYNNEI. The DNA of the CDR3 is TGTGCCAGCAGTGGGGACAGGGGAGTGAGTAGAGAGACCCAGTACTTC. Translating it yields CASSGDRGVSRETQYF. Full variable domain (rest looked up from reference TRBV2 and TRBJ2-5): EPEVTQTPSHQVTQMGQEVILRCVPISNHLYFYWYRQILGQKVEFLVSFYNNEISEKSEIFDDQFSVERPDGSNFTLKIRSTKLEDSAMYFCASSGDRGVSRETQYFGPGTRLLVL.

The rearrangement links TRBV5-1 to TRBJ2-5; D possibly corresponds to TRBD1 (5 bases). This CDR3 contains 12 residues. Per germline, CDR1 SGHRS and CDR2 YFSETQ. Trimming cost V 3 bases and J 10 bases, with 13 bases left between them. The CDR3 reads CASSSRAAGQYF. The CDR3 bases are TGCGCCAGCAGCTCCAGGGCGGCCGGCCAGTACTTC.

This sequence joins TRBV10-1 and TRBJ2-5, with 11 positions matching TRBD1. V was pared by 6 bases and J by 5 bases, with 8 bases of the junction left unmatched. In germline, CDR1 is WNHNN, CDR2 SYGVQD (reference sequence). The CDR3 consists of 15 residues. The CDR3 loop reads CASSGQGALWETQYF. The CDR3 DNA follows: TGCGCCAGCAGCGGACAGGGGGCGCTATGGGAGACCCAGTACTTC.

Only one count was recorded for this clone. This chain uses TRBV30 with TRBJ2-3, with 8 bases aligning to TRBD2. The J segment lost 6 bases and the V segment lost 7 bases, leaving 15 bases of the junction unmatched. The CDR3 consists of 15 residues. Germline CDR1 GTSNPN, CDR2 SVGIG (reference sequence). CDR3 protein: CASPGGAGAGDTQYF. The CDR3 region has the DNA TGTGCCTCCCCGGGGGGAGCGGGGGCTGGTGATACGCAGTATTTT.